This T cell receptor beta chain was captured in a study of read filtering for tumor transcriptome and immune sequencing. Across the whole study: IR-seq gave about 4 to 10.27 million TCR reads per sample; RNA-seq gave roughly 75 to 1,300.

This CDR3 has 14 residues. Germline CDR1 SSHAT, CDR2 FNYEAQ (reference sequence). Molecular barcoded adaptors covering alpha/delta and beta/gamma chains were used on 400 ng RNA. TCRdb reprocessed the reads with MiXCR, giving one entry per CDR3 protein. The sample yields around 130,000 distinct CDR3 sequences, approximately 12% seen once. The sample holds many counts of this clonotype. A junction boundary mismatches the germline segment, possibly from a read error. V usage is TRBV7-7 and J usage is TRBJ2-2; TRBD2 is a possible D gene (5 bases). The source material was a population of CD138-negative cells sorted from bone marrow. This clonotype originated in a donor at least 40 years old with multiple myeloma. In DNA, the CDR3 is TGTGCTAGCAGTATTAATCCCGGGGTCGGGGAGCTGTTTTTT. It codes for CASSINPGVGELFF.